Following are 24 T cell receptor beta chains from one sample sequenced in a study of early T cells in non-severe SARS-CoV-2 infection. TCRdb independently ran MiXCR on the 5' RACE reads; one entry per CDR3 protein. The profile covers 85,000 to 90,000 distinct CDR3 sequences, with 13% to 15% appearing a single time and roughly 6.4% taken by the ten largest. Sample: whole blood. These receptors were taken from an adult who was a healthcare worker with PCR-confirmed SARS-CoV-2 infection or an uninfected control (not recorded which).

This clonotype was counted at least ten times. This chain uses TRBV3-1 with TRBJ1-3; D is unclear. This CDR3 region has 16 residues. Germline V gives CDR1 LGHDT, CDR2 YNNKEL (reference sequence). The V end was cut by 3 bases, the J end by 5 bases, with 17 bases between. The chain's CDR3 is CASSHGESDARNTIYF. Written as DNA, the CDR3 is TGTGCCAGCAGCCACGGGGAATCTGACGCTAGAAACACCATATATTTT. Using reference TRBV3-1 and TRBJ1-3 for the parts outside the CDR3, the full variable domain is DTAVSQTPKYLVTQMGNDKSIKCEQNLGHDTMYWYKQDSKKFLKIMFSYNNKELIINETVPNRFSPKSPDKAHLNLHINSLELGDSAVYFCASSHGESDARNTIYFGEGSWLTVV.

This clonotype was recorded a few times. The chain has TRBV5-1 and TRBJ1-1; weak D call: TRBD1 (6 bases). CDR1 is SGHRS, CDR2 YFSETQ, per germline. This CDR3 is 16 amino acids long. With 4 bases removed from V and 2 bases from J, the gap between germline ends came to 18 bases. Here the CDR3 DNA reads TGCGCCAGCAGCCTATACTTCGGACAGCGCAACACTGAAGCTTTCTTT. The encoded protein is CASSLYFGQRNTEAFF.

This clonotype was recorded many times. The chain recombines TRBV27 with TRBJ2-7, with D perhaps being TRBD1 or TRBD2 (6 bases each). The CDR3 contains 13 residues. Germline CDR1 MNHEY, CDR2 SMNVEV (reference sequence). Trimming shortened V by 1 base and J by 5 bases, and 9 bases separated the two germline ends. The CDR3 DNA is TGTGCCAGCAGTTTATGGGGGGCAGACGAGCAGTACTTC. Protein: CASSLWGADEQYF.

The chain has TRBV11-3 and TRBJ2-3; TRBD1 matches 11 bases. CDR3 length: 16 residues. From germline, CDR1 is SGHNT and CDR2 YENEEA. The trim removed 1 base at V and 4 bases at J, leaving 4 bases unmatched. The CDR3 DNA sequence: TGTGCCAGCAGCTTAGGATGGACAGGGGGCGCAGATACGCAGTATTTT. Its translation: CASSLGWTGGADTQYF. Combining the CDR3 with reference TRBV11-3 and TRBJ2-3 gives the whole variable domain EAGVVQSPRYKIIEKKQPVAFWCNPISGHNTLYWYLQNLGQGPELLIRYENEEAVDDSQLPKDRFSAERLKGVDSTLKIQPAELGDSAVYLCASSLGWTGGADTQYFGPGTRLTVL.

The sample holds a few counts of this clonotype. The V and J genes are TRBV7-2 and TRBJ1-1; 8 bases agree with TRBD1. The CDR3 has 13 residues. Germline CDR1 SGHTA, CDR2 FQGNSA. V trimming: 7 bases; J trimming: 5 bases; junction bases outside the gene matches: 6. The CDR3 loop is CASTQDRETEAFF. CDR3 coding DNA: TGTGCCAGCACCCAGGACAGGGAGACTGAAGCTTTCTTT.

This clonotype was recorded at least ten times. The CDR3 sequence is CASSLRTSWYNEQFF. CDR3 nucleotides: TGTGCCAGCAGCTTGAGGACGAGTTGGTACAATGAGCAGTTCTTC. This rearrangement joins TRBV11-2 to TRBJ2-1, with no clear D. The CDR3 covers 15 residues. CDR1 SGHAT and CDR2 FQNNGV come from the germline V gene. Trimming left V 3 bases short and J 4 bases short, with 13 bases between.

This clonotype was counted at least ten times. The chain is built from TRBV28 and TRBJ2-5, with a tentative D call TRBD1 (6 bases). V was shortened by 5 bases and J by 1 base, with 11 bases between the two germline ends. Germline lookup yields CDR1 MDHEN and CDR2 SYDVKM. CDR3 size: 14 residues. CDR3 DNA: TGTGCCAGCAGTCCTACAGGGATCCAAGAGACCCAGTACTTC. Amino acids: CASSPTGIQETQYF.

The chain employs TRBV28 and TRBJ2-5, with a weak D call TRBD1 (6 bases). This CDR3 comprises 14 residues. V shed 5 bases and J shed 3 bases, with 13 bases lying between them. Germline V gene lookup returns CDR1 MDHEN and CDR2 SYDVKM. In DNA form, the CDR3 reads TGTGCCAGCAGTGGGACACTGGAAAAAGAGACCCAGTACTTC. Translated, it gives CASSGTLEKETQYF.

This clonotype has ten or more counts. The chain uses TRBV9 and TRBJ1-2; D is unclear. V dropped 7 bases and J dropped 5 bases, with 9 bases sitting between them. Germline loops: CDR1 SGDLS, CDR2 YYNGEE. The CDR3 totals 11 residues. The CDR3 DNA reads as TGTGCCAGCTTTGGGGTTTATGGCTACACCTTC. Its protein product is CASFGVYGYTF.

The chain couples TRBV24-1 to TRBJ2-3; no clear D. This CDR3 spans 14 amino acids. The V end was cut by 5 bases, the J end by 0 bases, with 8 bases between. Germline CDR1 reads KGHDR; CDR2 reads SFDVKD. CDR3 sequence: CATSGPMSTDTQYF. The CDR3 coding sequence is TGTGCCACCAGTGGCCCGATGAGCACAGATACGCAGTATTTT.

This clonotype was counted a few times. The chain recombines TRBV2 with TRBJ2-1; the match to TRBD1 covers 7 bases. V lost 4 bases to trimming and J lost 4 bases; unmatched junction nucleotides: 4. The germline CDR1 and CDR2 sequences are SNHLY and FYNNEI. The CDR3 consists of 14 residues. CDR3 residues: CASSGGTAYNEQFF. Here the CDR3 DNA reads TGTGCCAGCAGTGGGGGGACAGCTTACAATGAGCAGTTCTTC.

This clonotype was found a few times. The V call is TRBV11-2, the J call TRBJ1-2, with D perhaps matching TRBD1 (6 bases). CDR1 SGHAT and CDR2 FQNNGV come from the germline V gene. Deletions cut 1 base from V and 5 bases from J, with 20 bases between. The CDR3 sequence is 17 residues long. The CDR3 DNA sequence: TGTGCCAGCAGCTTAGGGGACATACCGGGCGTCTGGTATGGCTACACCTTC. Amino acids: CASSLGDIPGVWYGYTF.

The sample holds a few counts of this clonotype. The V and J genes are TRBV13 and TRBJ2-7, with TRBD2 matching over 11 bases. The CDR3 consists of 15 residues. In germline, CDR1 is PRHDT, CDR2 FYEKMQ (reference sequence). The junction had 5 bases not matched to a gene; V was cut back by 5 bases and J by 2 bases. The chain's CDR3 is CASSPGLAATYEQYF. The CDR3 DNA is TGTGCCAGCAGCCCGGGACTAGCGGCTACCTACGAGCAGTACTTC. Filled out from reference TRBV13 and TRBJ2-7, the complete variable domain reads AAGVIQSPRHLIKEKRETATLKCYPIPRHDTVYWYQQGPGQDPQFLISFYEKMQSDKGSIPDRFSAQQFSDYHSELNMSSLELGDSALYFCASSPGLAATYEQYFGPGTRLTVT.

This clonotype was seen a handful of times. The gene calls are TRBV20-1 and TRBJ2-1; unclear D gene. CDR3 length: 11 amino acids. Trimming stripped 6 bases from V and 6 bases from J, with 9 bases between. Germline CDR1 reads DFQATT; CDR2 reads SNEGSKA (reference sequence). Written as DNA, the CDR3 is TGCAGTGCCCAAGGACCCAATGAGCAGTTCTTC. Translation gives CSAQGPNEQFF.

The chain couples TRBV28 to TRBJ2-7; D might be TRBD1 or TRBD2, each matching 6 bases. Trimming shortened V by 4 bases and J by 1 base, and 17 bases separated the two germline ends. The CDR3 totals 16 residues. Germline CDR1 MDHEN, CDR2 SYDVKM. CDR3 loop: CASSSYGGQGSYEQYF. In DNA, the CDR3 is TGTGCCAGCAGTTCCTACGGGGGCCAGGGATCCTACGAGCAGTACTTC.

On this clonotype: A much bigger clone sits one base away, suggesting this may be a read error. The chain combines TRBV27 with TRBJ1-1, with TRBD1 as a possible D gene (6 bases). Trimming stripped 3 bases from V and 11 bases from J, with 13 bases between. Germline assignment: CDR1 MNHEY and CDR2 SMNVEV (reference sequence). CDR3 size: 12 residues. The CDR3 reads CASSLPGADAFF. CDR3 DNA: TGTGCCAGCAGTTTGCCGGGGGCCGATGCTTTCTTT.

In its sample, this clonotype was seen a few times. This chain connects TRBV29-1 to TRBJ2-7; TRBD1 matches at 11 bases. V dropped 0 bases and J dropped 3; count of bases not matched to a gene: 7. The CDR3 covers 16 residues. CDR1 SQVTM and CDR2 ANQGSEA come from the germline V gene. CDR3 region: CSVEDRGTGGFYEQYF. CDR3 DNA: TGCAGCGTTGAAGATCGTGGGACAGGGGGTTTCTACGAGCAGTACTTC.

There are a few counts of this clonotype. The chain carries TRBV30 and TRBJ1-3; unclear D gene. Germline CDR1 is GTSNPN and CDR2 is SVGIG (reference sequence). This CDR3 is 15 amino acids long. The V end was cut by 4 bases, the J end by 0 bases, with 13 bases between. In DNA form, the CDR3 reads TGTGCCTGGAACATGGACGGGAGCTCTGGAAACACCATATATTTT. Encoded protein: CAWNMDGSSGNTIYF.

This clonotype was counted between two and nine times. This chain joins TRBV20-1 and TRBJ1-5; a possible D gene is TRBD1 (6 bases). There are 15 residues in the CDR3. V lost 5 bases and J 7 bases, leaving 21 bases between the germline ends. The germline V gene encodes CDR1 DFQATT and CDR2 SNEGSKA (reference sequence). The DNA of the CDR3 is TGCAGTGCTCCAAGGCAGGGGTTGGATCTCCAGCCCCAGCATTTT. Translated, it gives CSAPRQGLDLQPQHF.

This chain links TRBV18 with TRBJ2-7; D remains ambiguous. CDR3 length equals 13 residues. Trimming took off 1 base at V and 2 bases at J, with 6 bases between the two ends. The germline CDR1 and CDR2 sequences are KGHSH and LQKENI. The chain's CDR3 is CASSPQSTYEQYF. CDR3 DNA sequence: TGTGCCAGCTCACCACAGAGTACCTACGAGCAGTACTTC.

The CDR3 coding sequence is TGCAGTGCTAGAGATCTGGGACTAGTCTCCTACGAGCAGTACTTC. Residues: CSARDLGLVSYEQYF. The chain carries TRBV20-1 and TRBJ2-7, with 8 bases lining up with TRBD2. This CDR3 comprises 15 residues. V trimming: 0 bases; J trimming: 0 bases; junction bases outside the gene matches: 4. Germline V gives CDR1 DFQATT, CDR2 SNEGSKA (reference sequence).

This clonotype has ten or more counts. CDR3 amino acids: CSARDRREAYEQYF. The CDR3 DNA sequence: TGCAGTGCTAGAGATCGCCGGGAGGCCTACGAGCAGTACTTC. The chain is built from TRBV20-1 and TRBJ2-7, with TRBD2 matching 7 bases. After removal of 0 bases from V and 2 bases from J, the junction contained 4 bases not matched to a gene. Germline-derived CDR1 and CDR2 are DFQATT and SNEGSKA (reference sequence). The CDR3 extends over 14 amino acids.

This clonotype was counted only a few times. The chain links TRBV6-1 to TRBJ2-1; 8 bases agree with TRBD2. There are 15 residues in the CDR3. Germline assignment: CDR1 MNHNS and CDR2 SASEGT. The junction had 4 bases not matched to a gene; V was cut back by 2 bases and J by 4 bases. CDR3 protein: CASSELAGIYNEQFF. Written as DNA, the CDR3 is TGTGCCAGCAGTGAACTAGCGGGTATTTACAATGAGCAGTTCTTC.

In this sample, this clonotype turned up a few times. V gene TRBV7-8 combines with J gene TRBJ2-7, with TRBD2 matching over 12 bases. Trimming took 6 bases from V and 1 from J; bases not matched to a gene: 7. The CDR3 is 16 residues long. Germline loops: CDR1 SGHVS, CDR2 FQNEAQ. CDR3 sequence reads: CASSGLAGRGSYEQYF. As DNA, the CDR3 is TGTGCCAGCAGTGGACTAGCGGGGAGAGGGTCCTACGAGCAGTACTTC.